These 8 T cell receptor beta chains originate from one sample sequenced in a study of blood T cells in healthy people across ages (dated by TCRdb to about 2015). Preparation of the library involved 5' RACE. TCRdb lists the instrument as Illumina HiSeq 2500. The second PCR ran for about 6 to 11 cycles and used a J-beta primer mix along with a sample-barcoded 5' primer. Clones were called with MiXCR by TCRdb after fastp trimmed the public reads at Q25, and only in-frame beta chains were retained. CDR3 protein sequences are deduplicated, and each keeps its most common genes and DNA. This sample lists roughly 2 million distinct CDR3 sequences; around half were detected once. Less than 2.5% of the sample is held by the ten biggest clonotypes. The sequencing input was blood. The receptor source for this set is a woman aged 40 to 55 in good health.

V is TRBV20-1 and J is TRBJ1-5; D remains ambiguous. V gave up 4 bases and J gave up 0 bases, with 7 bases separating them. In germline, CDR1 is DFQATT, CDR2 SNEGSKA (reference sequence). The CDR3 covers 13 residues. The CDR3 DNA follows: TGCAGTGCTAACACAGATAGCAATCAGCCCCAGCATTTT. It specifies CSANTDSNQPQHF.

In the case of this clonotype: Sequence at one end of the junction differs from germline and may be a read error. This chain links TRBV13 with TRBJ2-1; D is unresolved. From germline, CDR1 is PRHDT and CDR2 FYEKMQ (reference sequence). The CDR3 is made up of 16 amino acids. In DNA, the CDR3 is TGTGCCAGCAGCTTCAAAACGGAGAGCTCCTACAGTGAGCAGTTCTTC. Translating it yields CASSFKTESSYSEQFF.

A note on this clonotype: A read error may produce the germline difference seen at one junction end. The chain combines TRBV6-5 with TRBJ2-3, with TRBD2 matching over 7 bases. Germline CDR1 is MNHEY and CDR2 is SVGAGI. The CDR3 sequence is 16 residues long. CDR3 sequence reads: CTSSSRPSGPTDTQYF. CDR3 nucleotides: TGTACCAGCAGTTCCCGCCCTAGCGGACCCACAGATACGCAGTATTTT.

The V and J genes are TRBV27 and TRBJ2-4, with D perhaps assigned TRBD1 or TRBD2 (5 bases each). Looked up from germline, CDR1 is MNHEY and CDR2 is SMNVEV (reference sequence). This CDR3 is built from 14 residues. V lost 6 bases and J lost 6, with 15 bases in between. CDR3 DNA sequence: TGTGCCAGCAGCCGCTCCGGGGCGTCAAACATTCAGTACTTC. It encodes CASSRSGASNIQYF.

The table lists this clonotype with a few counts. This chain links TRBV6-2 or TRBV6-3 with TRBJ1-2; D perhaps matches TRBD1 (5 bases). The CDR3 has 15 amino acids. V was cut by 6 bases and J by 2 bases, with 16 bases left in between. Germline assignment: CDR1 MNHEY and CDR2 SVGEGT. CDR3 nucleotide sequence: TGTGCCAGCAGCCAACTCAGGGCTGCCAACTATGGCTACACCTTC. Residues: CASSQLRAANYGYTF.

The V and J genes are TRBV14 and TRBJ2-1; D might be TRBD2 (6 bases). The V end was cut by 0 bases, the J end by 9 bases, with 24 bases between. CDR1 and CDR2 from the germline V gene are SGHDN and FVKESK. The CDR3 totals 18 residues. CDR3 loop: CASSQDRRDPRALGEQFF. The DNA for the CDR3 is TGTGCCAGCAGCCAAGATAGGAGGGACCCTAGGGCTTTGGGTGAGCAGTTCTTC. The full variable domain, in which reference TRBV14 and TRBJ2-1 provide the parts outside the CDR3, is EAGVTQFPSHSVIEKGQTVTLRCDPISGHDNLYWYRRVMGKEIKFLLHFVKESKQDESGMPNNRFLAERTGGTYSTLKVQPAELEDSGVYFCASSQDRRDPRALGEQFFGPGTRLTVL.

The rearrangement uses TRBV20-1 and TRBJ2-5; maybe TRBD2 (6 bases). The CDR3 runs to 13 residues. Per germline, CDR1 DFQATT and CDR2 SNEGSKA (reference sequence). Between the trimmed V and J ends, which lost 1 base and 3 bases, there was a span of 9 bases. The CDR3: CSARVGTEETQYF. CDR3 nucleotide sequence: TGCAGTGCTAGAGTTGGGACTGAAGAGACCCAGTACTTC.

The V gene is TRBV7-9, the J gene TRBJ2-7; a weak D match, TRBD2 (5 bases). Trimming stripped 1 base from V and 6 bases from J, with 7 bases between. The germline CDR1 and CDR2 sequences are SEHNR and FQNEAQ (reference sequence). The CDR3 has 12 amino acids. Written as DNA, the CDR3 is TGTGCCAGCAGCTTAGGGGAGAGCGAGCAGTACTTC. Translated: CASSLGESEQYF.